This paragraph reports one T cell receptor (beta chain). No antigen is known for it. CDR1 and CDR2 from the germline V gene are MNHNS and SASEGT. V was trimmed by 7 bases and J by 1 base, leaving 8 bases between them. The CDR3 totals 12 residues. This record belongs to a study of cytomegalovirus exposure and HLA in healthy donors. Study information: The roughly 120 validation repertoires and the 666 first-cohort repertoires shared a platform, a later analysis reported. General study points: The listing of 150 or so TCR beta chains classed them as cytomegalovirus-associated. First-cohort TCR clusters were later found to tend to co-occur in the 120 or so validation repertoires.

The study drew the donors from its roughly 120-subject validation cohort, separate from the approximately 700-subject first cohort. Sequencing used immunoSEQ multiplex PCR; TCRdb keeps in-frame clones, though not all of them. Of over 110,000 clones listed, approximately 87% were seen once; the top ten hold nearly 3%. The chain carries TRBV6-1 and TRBJ2-7, with D perhaps TRBD1 (5 bases). This receptor was identified in a man younger than 35 in good health and CMV-seronegative. Sequenced input: PBMCs. The CDR3 region has the DNA TGTGCCAGCAAGGCAGGGTCCTACGAGCAGTACTTC. Translating gives CASKAGSYEQYF.